This is a list of T cell receptor beta chains from one sample in a study of T cell changes during pregnancy in multiple sclerosis. The protocol was immunoSEQ multiplex PCR, while the TCRdb copy is restricted to in-frame clones and leaves out a portion. The data contain 42,000 or so clones, about 94% of them singletons. The source material was CD8+ T cells from peripheral blood mononuclear cells, sampled in the third trimester of pregnancy. These receptors all come from a female donor with multiple sclerosis, enrolled in a pregnancy study. Each CDR3 is given with its conserved first and last residue. The order of the fields is clone size, V gene, CDR3 protein. The listing skips clone size in some rows; elsewhere it reads once, few, many or a size class.

once	TRBV19	CASSMLQGTEAFF
NA	TRBV19	CASSGGERTEAFF
NA	TRBV5-4	CASSSYNEQFF
NA	TRBV29-1	CSVELQGVDHFSYEQYF
NA	TRBV7-8	CASSFGLAIRSGANVLTF
NA	TRBV21-1	CASSKWGDNSLSNQPQHF
NA	TRBV4-1	CASSLGQGGRPNYGYTF
once	TRBV19	CASSIWANTEAFF
NA	TRBV29-1	CSVEPGEETQYF
NA	TRBV5-1	CASSPGQGTRDYEQYF
medium-sized	TRBV5-6	CASSHRDGAGELFF
NA	TRBV19	CASRLSLGQHNQPQHF
NA	TRBV4-2	CASSQYPQGNRYEQYF
NA	TRBV27	CASKGGSGSYEQYF
NA	TRBV29-1	CSGTTENIQYF
NA	TRBV6-1	CASQGTAKNIQYF
NA	TRBV9	CASSVNQREGQYNEQFF
NA	TRBV13	CASSLSLDAEQFF
NA	TRBV5-6	CASSPLNILAGGRHEQYF
NA	TRBV19	CASRGTSGRYNEQFF
once	TRBV6-1	CASTLGGYEQYF
NA	TRBV27	CASSPRAAGNEQFF
NA	TRBV15	CATSAQTSPGELFF
NA	TRBV7-9	CASSSTGDSNQPQHF
NA	TRBV19	CASSIASRGRTEAFF
NA	TRBV5-1	CASSERLQGTGNTIYF
NA	TRBV5-1	CASNSGRAPGEQFF
NA	TRBV6-5	CASSYLDRANTGELFF
few	TRBV6-1	CASSEGLSRRFF
NA	TRBV19	CASSDDRGSNQPQHF
few	TRBV19	CASATGGGTEAFF
NA	TRBV7-9	CASSLDGSYEQYF
NA	TRBV7-2	CASSHPRAGDYEQYF
NA	TRBV28	CASSPSPRWLAEQYF
once	TRBV7-7	CASSLERRGEAGELFF
NA	TRBV7-6	CASRERLASIGWFF
NA	TRBV6-4	CASSDSTGGQADTQYF
NA	TRBV4-2	CASSPGGNQPQHF
NA	TRBV29-1	CSVGAGTGGRRNYGYTF
NA	TRBV28	CASSTRQLSTDTQYF
NA	TRBV9	CASSPGGNTIYF
NA	TRBV5-1	CASSYGRGGISSGANVLTF
NA	TRBV11-1	CASSLEGQPTDTQYF
NA	TRBV6-4	CASSAKQGASEAFF
NA	TRBV13	CASSYRGGNQPQHF
NA	TRBV13	CASSLGGHPLVNTGELFF
NA	TRBV28	CASSSDRGQYGYTF
NA	TRBV28	CASTLIQGPQETQYF
NA	TRBV27	CASSLGGPYTGELFF
NA	TRBV7-2	CASSLSVVPNQPQHF
once	TRBV11-3	CASSFGQGYEQYF
NA	TRBV4-3	CASSQGTSHTEAFF
NA	TRBV7-9	CASSGAGTGDTQYF
NA	TRBV29-1	CSVEGPIQETQYF
NA	TRBV29-1	CSVGGSSEQFF
NA	TRBV27	CASSLAAEGVTTEAFF
NA	TRBV7-9	CASSHTLTSGNEQFF
NA	TRBV6-5	CASSYGQGGYEQYF
once	TRBV28	CASSLTNMNTEAFF
NA	TRBV9	CASSVEEYPQETQYF